This entry lists 15 T cell receptor beta chains sequenced from one sample in a study of monozygotic twins with inflammatory bowel disease. From the 5' RACE reads, TCRdb lists one entry per CDR3 protein and no DNA. The listing contains 400,000 or so distinct CDR3 sequences. The sequencing sample was made of blood. Source of these receptors: a human donor with ulcerative colitis or Crohn's disease, or a healthy co-twin of an affected twin (not recorded which).

The V and J genes are TRBV28 and TRBJ2-3; TCRdb selects TRBD1, and the lack of DNA leaves this call unchecked. Germline assignment: CDR1 MDHEN and CDR2 SYDVKM. The CDR3 loop spans 14 amino acids. CDR3: CACGGPIGTDTQYF.

The V gene is TRBV29-1, the J gene TRBJ2-3; TCRdb designates TRBD2, a call that cannot be tested without DNA. Germline loops: CDR1 SQVTM, CDR2 ANQGSEA. This CDR3 comprises 13 residues. CDR3 loop: CSAASGGTDTQYF.

V and J are TRBV2 and TRBJ2-3; lacking DNA, the TRBD1 call made by TCRdb goes unchecked. Per germline, CDR1 SNHLY and CDR2 FYNNEI. The CDR3 consists of 14 residues. CDR3 protein: CASKVAPLTDTQYF.

This chain joins TRBV6-4 and TRBJ1-2. CDR1 is MRHNA, CDR2 SNTAGT, per germline. The CDR3 extends over 15 amino acids. CDR3 sequence: CASSDSTAANYGYTF.

The gene calls are TRBV12-3 or TRBV12-4 and TRBJ2-7. The CDR3 runs 13 residues. CDR3 residues: CASGFSGTYEQYF.

The J gene is TRBJ2-6, the V gene TRBV28. This CDR3 region has 16 residues. Germline-derived CDR1 and CDR2 are MDHEN and SYDVKM. The chain's CDR3 is CASSLHRGSGANVLTF.

This chain uses TRBV7-2 with TRBJ1-2. Germline CDR1 and CDR2: SGHTA and FQGNSA. The CDR3 is 14 residues long. CDR3 protein: CASSSRWESDGYTF. The whole variable domain, remainder taken from reference TRBV7-2 and TRBJ1-2, is GAGVSQSPSNKVTEKGKDVELRCDPISGHTALYWYRQSLGQGLEFLIYFQGNSAPDKSGLPSDRFSAERTGGSVSTLTIQRTQQEDSAVYLCASSSRWESDGYTFGSGTRLTVV.

CDR3 sequence reads: CATFSGKNTEAFF. The rearrangement uses TRBV27 and TRBJ1-1. Germline V lookup: CDR1 MNHEY, CDR2 SMNVEV (reference sequence). This CDR3 has 13 amino acids.

The chain couples TRBV28 to TRBJ2-5; TCRdb's D call of TRBD1 is untestable without DNA. This CDR3 contains 12 residues. Germline-derived CDR1 and CDR2 are MDHEN and SYDVKM. CDR3 in amino acids: CASSPPQQIRDF.

This chain uses TRBV30 with TRBJ1-2; with no DNA, the TCRdb D assignment of TRBD1 cannot be verified. In germline, CDR1 is GTSNPN, CDR2 SVGIG (reference sequence). The CDR3 is made up of 15 amino acids. The CDR3 region is CAWSQGGLWNYGYTF.

CDR3 sequence: CASSLLRPGTFLRETQYF. The chain carries TRBV11-2 and TRBJ2-5; TCRdb outputs TRBD1, but without DNA this stays unchecked. The CDR3 covers 18 residues. The germline gives CDR1 SGHAT, CDR2 FQNNGV. Full variable domain (remainder filled in from reference TRBV11-2 and TRBJ2-5): EAGVAQSPRYKIIEKRQSVAFWCNPISGHATLYWYQQILGQGPKLLIQFQNNGVVDDSQLPKDRFSAERLKGVDSTLKIQPAKLEDSAVYLCASSLLRPGTFLRETQYFGPGTRLLVL.

The chain couples TRBV20-1 to TRBJ2-1. The V gene's germline CDR1 is DFQATT and CDR2 SNEGSKA (reference sequence). CDR3 length: 13 amino acids. The CDR3 is CSTMTEFYNEQFF.

The chain recombines TRBV7-2 with TRBJ2-1. The germline V gene encodes CDR1 SGHTA and CDR2 FQGNSA. This CDR3 has 15 amino acids. The CDR3 sequence: CASSIDGRTYNEQFF.

The rearrangement joins TRBV19 to TRBJ2-7. CDR3 length: 14 amino acids. The germline CDR1 and CDR2 sequences are LNHDA and SQIVND (reference sequence). CDR3 amino acids: CASSAIDGSYEQYF.

CDR3 residues: CAWGPGQGTKTEAFF. This sequence joins TRBV30 and TRBJ1-1; checking the TCRdb D call of TRBD1 is not possible without DNA. The germline V gene encodes CDR1 GTSNPN and CDR2 SVGIG (reference sequence). This CDR3 comprises 15 residues.